A single sample is the source of the 18 T cell receptor beta chains below, sequenced in a study of early T cells in non-severe SARS-CoV-2 infection (dated by TCRdb to the early 2020s). Receptor amplification or capture employed 5' RACE. Sequencing was carried out with a NextSeq 500. Using fastp trimming at Q25 and MiXCR clonotype assembly, TCRdb reanalyzed the public sequencing data and kept in-frame beta chains. Identical CDR3 protein sequences are pooled into one entry, listed with their most common genes and DNA. In all, the sample holds about 81,000 distinct CDR3 sequences, and 6% to 7% of those were seen once. Roughly 8.1% of the sample is taken by the ten largest. The material sequenced was whole blood. Receptors were obtained from an adult who was a healthcare worker with PCR-confirmed SARS-CoV-2 infection or an uninfected control (not recorded which).

This clonotype has at least ten counts. This rearrangement joins TRBV24-1 to TRBJ1-1; D not certain. In germline, CDR1 is KGHDR, CDR2 SFDVKD. The germline V and J ends were trimmed by 3 bases and 0 bases, with 4 bases remaining between them. The CDR3 runs to 13 residues. CDR3 nucleotides: TGTGCCACCAGTGATATATTGAACACTGAAGCTTTCTTT. Amino acids: CATSDILNTEAFF.

In this sample, this clonotype turned up a few times. V is TRBV18 and J is TRBJ2-7; perhaps TRBD1 as D (6 bases). Looked up from germline, CDR1 is KGHSH and CDR2 is LQKENI. CDR3 size: 13 residues. Trimming took off 1 base at V and 3 bases at J, with 7 bases between the two ends. The CDR3 loop is CASSPRDNYEQYF. As DNA, the CDR3 is TGTGCCAGCTCACCACGGGACAACTACGAGCAGTACTTC. Full variable domain (rest looked up from reference TRBV18 and TRBJ2-7): NAGVMQNPRHLVRRRGQEARLRCSPMKGHSHVYWYRQLPEEGLKFMVYLQKENIIDESGMPKERFSAEFPKEGPSILRIQQVVRGDSAAYFCASSPRDNYEQYFGPGTRLTVT.

A few counts support this clonotype. The chain uses TRBV14 and TRBJ2-2; D remains ambiguous. There are 14 residues in the CDR3. The V gene lost 5 bases and the J gene lost 2 bases, with 9 bases spanning the gap. Germline assignment: CDR1 SGHDN and CDR2 FVKESK. CDR3 sequence: CASSSMFNTGELFF. The CDR3 DNA reads as TGTGCCAGCAGCAGTATGTTTAACACCGGGGAGCTGTTTTTT.

This clonotype was picked up many times. V is TRBV28 and J is TRBJ2-5, with TRBD2 matching 7 bases. Germline-derived CDR1 and CDR2 are MDHEN and SYDVKM. Losses at the gene ends were 2 bases for V and 1 base for J; bases not matched to a gene: 1. The CDR3 has 14 amino acids. The CDR3 region is CASSLGGVQETQYF. CDR3 nucleotide sequence: TGTGCCAGCAGTTTAGGGGGGGTCCAAGAGACCCAGTACTTC.

This clonotype was counted ten times or more. This rearrangement joins TRBV28 to TRBJ1-1, with TRBD1 as a possible D gene (6 bases). This CDR3 comprises 13 residues. The germline V and J ends were trimmed by 7 bases and 3 bases, with 12 bases remaining between them. Germline CDR1 reads MDHEN; CDR2 reads SYDVKM. The CDR3: CASNRQEDTEAFF. As DNA, the CDR3 is TGTGCCAGCAACCGACAGGAGGACACTGAAGCTTTCTTT.

This clonotype showed up many times. The chain combines TRBV4-2 with TRBJ2-1; D may be TRBD2 (5 bases). The V end lost 1 base, the J end lost 0 bases, and 13 bases lay between the germline ends. CDR1 is LGHNA, CDR2 YNFKEQ, per germline. The CDR3 extends over 17 amino acids. The CDR3 is CASSQGGSADSYNEQFF. CDR3 in DNA: TGTGCCAGCAGCCAAGGAGGGTCAGCGGACTCCTACAATGAGCAGTTCTTC.

This clonotype was picked up a small number of times. V is TRBV12-3 or TRBV12-4 and J is TRBJ2-5; the D gene is possibly TRBD1 (5 bases). Trimming removed 7 bases at V and 5 bases at J, with 14 bases between. The CDR3 consists of 13 residues. The CDR3 sequence: CASNLQGGETQYF. CDR3 in DNA: TGTGCCAGCAATCTTCAGGGCGGCGAGACCCAGTACTTC.

This clonotype was observed a handful of times. The chain employs TRBV30 and TRBJ2-7; possible D gene TRBD1, 5 bases. V was trimmed by 5 bases and J by 5 bases, leaving 10 bases between them. CDR1 GTSNPN and CDR2 SVGIG come from the germline V gene (reference sequence). The CDR3 sequence is 11 residues long. Here the CDR3 DNA reads TGTGCCTGGGCACAGGCCCACGAGCAGTACTTC. This codes for CAWAQAHEQYF.

This clonotype was recorded many times. The V gene is TRBV10-3, the J gene TRBJ2-7; 7 nucleotides align to TRBD1. The CDR3 consists of 15 residues. From germline, CDR1 is ENHRY and CDR2 SYGVKD. J was trimmed by 6 bases and V by 2 bases; bases with no gene match: 10. The CDR3 protein is CAISEPGQPPPEQYF. The CDR3 DNA reads as TGTGCCATCAGTGAGCCGGGACAGCCTCCACCCGAGCAGTACTTC.

This clonotype appeared a few times. The V gene is TRBV5-1, the J gene TRBJ2-7, with TRBD2 matching 10 bases. Trimming took 0 bases from V and 7 from J; bases not matched to a gene: 7. CDR3 length equals 15 residues. Germline V gene data show CDR1 as SGHRS and CDR2 as YFSETQ. CDR3 in DNA: TGCGCCAGCAGCTTGGAAACTAGCGGGATTCGAGAGCAGTACTTC. Protein: CASSLETSGIREQYF.

V gene TRBV20-1 combines with J gene TRBJ2-5; D is ambiguous. Trimming left V 3 bases short and J 4 bases short, with 6 bases between. The CDR3 runs 11 residues. CDR1 and CDR2 from the germline V gene are DFQATT and SNEGSKA (reference sequence). CDR3 protein: CSARNIETQYF. Here the CDR3 DNA reads TGCAGTGCTAGGAACATAGAGACCCAGTACTTC.

This sequence joins TRBV20-1 and TRBJ2-5; D assignment may be TRBD1 or TRBD2 (6 bases each). The CDR3 contains 15 residues. The germline V gene has CDR1 DFQATT and CDR2 SNEGSKA (reference sequence). Trimming shortened V by 1 base and J by 2 bases, and 14 bases separated the two germline ends. The CDR3 loop reads CSARVGGTTQETQYF. CDR3 in DNA: TGCAGTGCTAGAGTTGGGGGGACAACACAAGAGACCCAGTACTTC.

The sample holds many counts of this clonotype. The chain couples TRBV7-2 to TRBJ2-3; possibly TRBD1 or TRBD2 for D (5 bases each). CDR1 and CDR2 from the germline V gene are SGHTA and FQGNSA. CDR3 size: 15 residues. V was trimmed by 3 bases and J by 1 base, leaving 11 bases between them. CDR3 in amino acids: CASSFDRGGTDTQYF. CDR3 in DNA: TGTGCCAGCAGCTTCGATAGAGGGGGCACAGATACGCAGTATTTT. The full variable domain, completed using reference TRBV7-2 and TRBJ2-3, is GAGVSQSPSNKVTEKGKDVELRCDPISGHTALYWYRQSLGQGLEFLIYFQGNSAPDKSGLPSDRFSAERTGGSVSTLTIQRTQQEDSAVYLCASSFDRGGTDTQYFGPGTRLTVL.

This clonotype was counted between two and nine times. The V gene is TRBV4-2, the J gene TRBJ1-4; 8 nucleotides agree with TRBD1. J lost 3 bases, V lost 0 bases, and 12 bases had no gene match. This CDR3 has 19 residues. CDR1 and CDR2 from the germline V gene are LGHNA and YNFKEQ. The CDR3, as DNA: TGTGCCAGCAGCCAAGATCTCGAAACAGGGGGTACGGCTAATGAAAAACTGTTTTTT. Translated: CASSQDLETGGTANEKLFF.

CDR3 loop: CASSLEPQGNTEAFF. The CDR3 DNA reads as TGCGCCAGCAGCTTGGAACCCCAGGGAAACACTGAAGCTTTCTTT. The genes are TRBV5-1 and TRBJ1-1; a weak D match, TRBD1 (5 bases). Germline values: CDR1 SGHRS, CDR2 YFSETQ. The CDR3 loop spans 15 amino acids. V dropped 0 bases and J dropped 2 bases, with 11 bases sitting between them. The whole variable domain, filled in from reference TRBV5-1 and TRBJ1-1, reads KAGVTQTPRYLIKTRGQQVTLSCSPISGHRSVSWYQQTPGQGLQFLFEYFSETQRNKGNFPGRFSGRQFSNSRSEMNVSTLELGDSALYLCASSLEPQGNTEAFFGQGTRLTVV.

This clonotype occurred a few times. The chain carries TRBV6-5 and TRBJ2-2; maybe TRBD2 (6 bases). The CDR3 covers 15 residues. V lost 0 bases and J 2 bases, leaving 7 bases between the germline ends. The V gene's germline CDR1 is MNHEY and CDR2 SVGAGI. CDR3 coding DNA: TGTGCCAGCAGTTACTCGGGAGGAAACACCGGGGAGCTGTTTTTT. This encodes CASSYSGGNTGELFF.

The V and J genes are TRBV11-3 and TRBJ2-7, with a tentative D call TRBD2 (5 bases). Trimming took 5 bases from V and 2 from J, leaving 16 bases between them. Germline CDR1 SGHNT, CDR2 YENEEA. The CDR3 is 15 amino acids. The CDR3, as DNA: TGTGCCAGCAGCGCCGGGAACATGCCAACCTACGAGCAGTACTTC. Its protein is CASSAGNMPTYEQYF.

This clonotype was seen more than once but under ten times. The rearrangement uses TRBV30 and TRBJ1-2; possible D gene TRBD1, 5 bases. V lost 5 bases to trimming and J lost 2 bases, with 9 bases between them. Germline V lookup: CDR1 GTSNPN, CDR2 SVGIG (reference sequence). CDR3 size: 12 residues. CDR3: CAWDGQNYGYTF. Here the CDR3 DNA reads TGTGCCTGGGACGGACAAAACTATGGCTACACCTTC.